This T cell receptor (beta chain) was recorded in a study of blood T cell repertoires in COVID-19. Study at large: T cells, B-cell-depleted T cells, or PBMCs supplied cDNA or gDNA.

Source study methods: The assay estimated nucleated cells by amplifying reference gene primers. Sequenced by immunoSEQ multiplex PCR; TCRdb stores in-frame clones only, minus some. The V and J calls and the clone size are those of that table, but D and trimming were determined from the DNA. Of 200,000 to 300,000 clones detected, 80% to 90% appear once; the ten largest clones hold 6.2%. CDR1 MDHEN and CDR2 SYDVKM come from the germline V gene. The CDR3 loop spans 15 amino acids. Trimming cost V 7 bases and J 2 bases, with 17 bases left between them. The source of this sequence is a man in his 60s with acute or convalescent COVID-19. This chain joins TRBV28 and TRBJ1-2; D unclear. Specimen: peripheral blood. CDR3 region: CASISLLGINYGYTF. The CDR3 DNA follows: TGTGCCAGCATCTCACTCCTCGGTATAAACTATGGCTACACCTTC.